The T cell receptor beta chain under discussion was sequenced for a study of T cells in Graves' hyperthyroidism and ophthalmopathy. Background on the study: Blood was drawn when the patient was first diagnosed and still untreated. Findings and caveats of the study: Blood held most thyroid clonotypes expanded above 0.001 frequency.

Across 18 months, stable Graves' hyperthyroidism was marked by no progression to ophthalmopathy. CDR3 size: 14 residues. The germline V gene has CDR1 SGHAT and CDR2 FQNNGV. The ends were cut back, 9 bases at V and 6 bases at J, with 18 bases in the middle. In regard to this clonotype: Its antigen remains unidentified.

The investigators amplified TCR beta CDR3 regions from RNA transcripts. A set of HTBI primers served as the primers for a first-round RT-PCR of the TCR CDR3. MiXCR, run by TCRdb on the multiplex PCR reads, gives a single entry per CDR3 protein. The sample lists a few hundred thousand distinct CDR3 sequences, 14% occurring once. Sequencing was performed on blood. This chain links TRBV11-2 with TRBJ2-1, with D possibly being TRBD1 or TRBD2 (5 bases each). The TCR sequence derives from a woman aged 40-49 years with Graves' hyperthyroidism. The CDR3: CASRAPGPSNEQFF. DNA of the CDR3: TGTGCCAGTAGGGCCCCGGGACCGAGCAATGAGCAGTTCTTC.